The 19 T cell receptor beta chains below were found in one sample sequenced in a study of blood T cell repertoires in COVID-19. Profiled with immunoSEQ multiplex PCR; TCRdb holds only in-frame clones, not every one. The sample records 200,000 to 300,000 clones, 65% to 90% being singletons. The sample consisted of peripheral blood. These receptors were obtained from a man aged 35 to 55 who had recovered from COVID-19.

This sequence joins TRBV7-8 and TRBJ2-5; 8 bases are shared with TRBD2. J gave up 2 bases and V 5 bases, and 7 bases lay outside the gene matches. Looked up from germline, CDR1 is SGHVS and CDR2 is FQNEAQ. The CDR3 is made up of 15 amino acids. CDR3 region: CASSPMGTRQETQYF. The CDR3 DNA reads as TGTGCCAGCAGCCCAATGGGGACTAGGCAAGAGACCCAGTACTTC.

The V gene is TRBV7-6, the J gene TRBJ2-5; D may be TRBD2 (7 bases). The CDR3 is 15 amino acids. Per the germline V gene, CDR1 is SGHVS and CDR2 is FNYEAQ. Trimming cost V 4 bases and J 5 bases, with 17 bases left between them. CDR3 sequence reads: CASSSVSRGGETQYF. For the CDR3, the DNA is TGTGCCAGCAGCTCCGTGTCTAGGGGGGGGGAGACCCAGTACTTC.

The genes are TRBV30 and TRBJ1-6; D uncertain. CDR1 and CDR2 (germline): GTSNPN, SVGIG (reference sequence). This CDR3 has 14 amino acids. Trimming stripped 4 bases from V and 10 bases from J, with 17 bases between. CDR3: CAWTVLLGPSPLHF. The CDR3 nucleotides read TGTGCCTGGACTGTACTACTGGGTCCATCACCCCTCCACTTT.

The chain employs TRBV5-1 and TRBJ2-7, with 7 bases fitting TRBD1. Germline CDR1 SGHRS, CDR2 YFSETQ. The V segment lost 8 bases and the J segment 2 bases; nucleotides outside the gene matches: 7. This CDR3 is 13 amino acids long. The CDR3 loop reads CASNRDSTYEQYF. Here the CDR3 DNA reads TGCGCCAGTAACCGGGACAGCACCTACGAGCAGTACTTC. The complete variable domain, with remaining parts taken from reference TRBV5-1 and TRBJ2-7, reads KAGVTQTPRYLIKTRGQQVTLSCSPISGHRSVSWYQQTPGQGLQFLFEYFSETQRNKGNFPGRFSGRQFSNSRSEMNVSTLELGDSALYLCASNRDSTYEQYFGPGTRLTVT.

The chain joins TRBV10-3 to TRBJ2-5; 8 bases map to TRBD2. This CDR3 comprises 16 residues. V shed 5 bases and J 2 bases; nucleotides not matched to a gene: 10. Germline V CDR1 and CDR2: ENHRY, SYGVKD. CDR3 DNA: TGTGCCATCAGTCGAGTAGCGGGGACCGGACAAGAGACCCAGTACTTC. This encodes CAISRVAGTGQETQYF.

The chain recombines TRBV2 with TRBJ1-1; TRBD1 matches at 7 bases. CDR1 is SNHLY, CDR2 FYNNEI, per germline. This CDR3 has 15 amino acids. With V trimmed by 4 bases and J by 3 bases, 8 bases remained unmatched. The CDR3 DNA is TGTGCCAGCAGTGGCGGGAGGGGGCTTGACACTGAAGCTTTCTTT. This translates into CASSGGRGLDTEAFF.

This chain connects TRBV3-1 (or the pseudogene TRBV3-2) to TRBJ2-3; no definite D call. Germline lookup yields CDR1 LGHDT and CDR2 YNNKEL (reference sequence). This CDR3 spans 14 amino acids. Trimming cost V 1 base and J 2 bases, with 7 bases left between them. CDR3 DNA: TGTGCCAGCAGCCAAGTCCGCGACACAGATACGCAGTATTTT. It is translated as CASSQVRDTDTQYF.

The CDR3 spells CASSEVGLASSNEQFF. The CDR3 DNA is TGTGCCAGCAGTGAGGTGGGACTAGCGTCGTCCAATGAGCAGTTCTTC. The rearrangement links TRBV6-2 or TRBV6-3 to TRBJ2-1; 10 bases are shared with TRBD2. V shed 5 bases and J 6 bases; nucleotides not matched to a gene: 10. Germline V gives CDR1 MNHEY, CDR2 SVGEGT. The CDR3 contains 16 residues.

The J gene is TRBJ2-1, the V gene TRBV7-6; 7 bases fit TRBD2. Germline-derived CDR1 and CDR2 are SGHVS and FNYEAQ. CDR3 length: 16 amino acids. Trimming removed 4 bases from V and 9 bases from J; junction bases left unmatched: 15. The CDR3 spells CASSSYAGDGLPEQFF. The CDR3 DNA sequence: TGTGCCAGCAGCTCCTACGCGGGGGACGGTTTGCCTGAGCAGTTCTTC.

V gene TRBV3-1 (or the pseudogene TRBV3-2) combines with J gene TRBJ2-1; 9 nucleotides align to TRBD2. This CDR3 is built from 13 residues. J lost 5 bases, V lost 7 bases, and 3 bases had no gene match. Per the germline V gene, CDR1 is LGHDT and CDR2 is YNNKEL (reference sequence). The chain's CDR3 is CASKRLADNEQFF. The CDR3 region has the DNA TGTGCCAGCAAGCGACTAGCGGACAATGAGCAGTTCTTC.

CDR3 bases: TGTGCCAGCAGCAAAAGAGCCAGGGGTAGCTACAATGAGCAGTTCTTC. Encoded protein: CASSKRARGSYNEQFF. This sequence joins TRBV21-1 and TRBJ2-1; TRBD1 reflects the table's D call only, with no check against the DNA. TRBV21-1 is marked as a pseudogene. The CDR3 consists of 16 residues.

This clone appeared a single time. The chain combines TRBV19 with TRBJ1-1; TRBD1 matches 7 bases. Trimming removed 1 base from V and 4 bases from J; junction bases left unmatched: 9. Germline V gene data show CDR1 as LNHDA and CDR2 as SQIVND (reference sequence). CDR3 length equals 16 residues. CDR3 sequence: CASSIVGGRGATEAFF. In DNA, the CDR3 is TGTGCCAGTAGTATAGTGGGGGGCAGGGGGGCCACTGAAGCTTTCTTT.

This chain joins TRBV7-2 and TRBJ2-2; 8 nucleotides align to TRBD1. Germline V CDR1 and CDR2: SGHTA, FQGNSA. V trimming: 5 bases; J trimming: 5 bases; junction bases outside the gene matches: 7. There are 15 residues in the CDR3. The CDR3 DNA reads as TGTGCCAGCAGCCCTTGGACAGGGAGGACCGGGGAGCTGTTTTTT. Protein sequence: CASSPWTGRTGELFF.

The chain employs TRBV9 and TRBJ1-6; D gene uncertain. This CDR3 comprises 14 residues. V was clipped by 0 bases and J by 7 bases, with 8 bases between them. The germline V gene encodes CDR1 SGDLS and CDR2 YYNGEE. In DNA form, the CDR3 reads TGTGCCAGCAGCGTAGAGCGGAGCAATTCACCCCTCCACTTT. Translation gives CASSVERSNSPLHF.

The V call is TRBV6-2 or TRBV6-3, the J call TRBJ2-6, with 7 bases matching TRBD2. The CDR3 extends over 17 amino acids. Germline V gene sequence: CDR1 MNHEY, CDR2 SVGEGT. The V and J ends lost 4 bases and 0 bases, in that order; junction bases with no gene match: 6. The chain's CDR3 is CASSSREGPSGANVLTF. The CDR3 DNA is TGTGCCAGCAGTTCGAGGGAGGGCCCCTCTGGGGCCAACGTCCTGACTTTC.

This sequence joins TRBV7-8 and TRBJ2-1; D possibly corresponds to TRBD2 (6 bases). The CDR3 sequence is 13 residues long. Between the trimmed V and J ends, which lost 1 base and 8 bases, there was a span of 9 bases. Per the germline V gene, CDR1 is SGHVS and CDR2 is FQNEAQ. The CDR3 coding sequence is TGTGCCAGCAGCTTAGTTGCGGGGTATGAGCAGTTCTTC. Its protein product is CASSLVAGYEQFF.

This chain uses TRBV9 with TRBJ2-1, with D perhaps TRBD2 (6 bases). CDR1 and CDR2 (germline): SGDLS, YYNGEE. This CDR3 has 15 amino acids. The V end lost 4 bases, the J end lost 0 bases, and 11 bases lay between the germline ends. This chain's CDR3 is CASSIVGGSYNEQFF. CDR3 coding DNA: TGTGCCAGCAGCATCGTGGGGGGCTCCTACAATGAGCAGTTCTTC.

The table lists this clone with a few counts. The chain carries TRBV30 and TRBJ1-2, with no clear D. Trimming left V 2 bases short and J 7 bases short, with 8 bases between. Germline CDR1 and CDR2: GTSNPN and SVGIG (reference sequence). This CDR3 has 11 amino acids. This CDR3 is CAWSWESGYTF. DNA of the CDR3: TGTGCCTGGAGTTGGGAGAGTGGCTACACCTTC.

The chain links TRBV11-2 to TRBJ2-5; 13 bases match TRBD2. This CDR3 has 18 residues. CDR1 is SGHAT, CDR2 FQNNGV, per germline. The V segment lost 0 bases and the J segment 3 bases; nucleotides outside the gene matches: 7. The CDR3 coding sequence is TGTGCCAGCAGCTTAGAGCCCGGACTAGCGGGAGAGGAAGAGACCCAGTACTTC. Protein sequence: CASSLEPGLAGEEETQYF. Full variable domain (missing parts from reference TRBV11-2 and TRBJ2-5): EAGVAQSPRYKIIEKRQSVAFWCNPISGHATLYWYQQILGQGPKLLIQFQNNGVVDDSQLPKDRFSAERLKGVDSTLKIQPAKLEDSAVYLCASSLEPGLAGEEETQYFGPGTRLLVL.